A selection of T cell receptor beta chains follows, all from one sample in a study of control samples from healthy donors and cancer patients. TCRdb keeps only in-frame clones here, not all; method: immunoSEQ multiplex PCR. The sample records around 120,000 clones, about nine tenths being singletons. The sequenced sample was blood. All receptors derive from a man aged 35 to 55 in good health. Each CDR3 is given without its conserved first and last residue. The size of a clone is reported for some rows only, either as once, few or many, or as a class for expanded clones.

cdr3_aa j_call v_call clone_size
ASSLSYSGSQETQY TRBJ2-5 TRBV4-2 once
ASSWPGQAIYGYT TRBJ1-2 TRBV5-6 -
ASSLWSTGVYEQY TRBJ2-7 TRBV11-1 -
ASSSDRGQGIEKLF TRBJ1-4 TRBV6-2/TRBV6-3 -
ASSFLSGTPLNEQF TRBJ2-1 TRBV5-1 -
ASSPFSSGANVLT TRBJ2-6 TRBV18 -
ATSPPRQGGNQPQH TRBJ1-5 TRBV15 -
ASSRTVIGTGSNEQF TRBJ2-1 TRBV5-8 -
ASSDPGGLSTDTQY TRBJ2-3 TRBV6-2/TRBV6-3 -
ASSRRSRGGDTGELF TRBJ2-2 TRBV9 medium-sized
ASSLGDRETAEAF TRBJ1-1 TRBV5-6 -
ASSLVSTGGTYNEQF TRBJ2-1 TRBV5-1 -
ASSQRIGIEAF TRBJ1-1 TRBV3-1/TRBV3-2 -
ASSQGQGSGYEQY TRBJ2-7 TRBV4-3 -
ASSVAGLNTEAF TRBJ1-1 TRBV2 -
ASSLTSGPRGPDTGELF TRBJ2-2 TRBV7-3 -
ASSLPAPKNIQY TRBJ2-4 TRBV28 -
ASSLGDGYSNQPQH TRBJ1-5 TRBV7-2 -
ASSQGTGGSTDTQY TRBJ2-3 TRBV3-1/TRBV3-2 -
ASSPGTSGGAGANVLT TRBJ2-6 TRBV3-1/TRBV3-2 -
ASSPFKENTEAF TRBJ1-1 TRBV18 -
ASSQGAGQGQF TRBJ2-1 TRBV3-1/TRBV3-2 -
ASKRQANEKLF TRBJ1-4 TRBV6-5 -
ASSPRTEETQY TRBJ2-5 TRBV7-3 -
ASSAEDRGTIVNQPQH TRBJ1-5 TRBV6-1 -
ASSLQTSGGDEQY TRBJ2-7 TRBV7-8 once